Below, 20 T cell receptor beta chains from the same sample are listed, as sequenced in a study of shared clonotypes between healthy human individuals. Here immunoSEQ multiplex PCR was the method, and the copy in TCRdb shows in-frame clones only, minus some. The table has hundreds of thousands of clones, about two thirds seen once. Specimen: memory CD4+ T cells sorted from blood. Indicated subset: CD45RA-negative fraction. The receptors shown here come from a woman younger than 45 in good health.

The chain is built from TRBV19 and TRBJ2-1; TRBD2 agrees at 7 bases. Germline trimming cut 6 bases from V and 8 bases from J; bases unmatched to any gene: 16. Germline V gene sequence: CDR1 LNHDA, CDR2 SQIVND (reference sequence). There are 16 residues in the CDR3. Here the CDR3 reads CASRDRLRGSGDEQFF. The DNA of the CDR3 is TGTGCCAGTAGGGATCGACTTCGCGGGAGTGGCGATGAGCAGTTCTTC.

The chain employs TRBV28 and TRBJ1-3; the D gene is possibly TRBD1 (5 bases). V gave up 1 base and J gave up 2 bases, with 6 bases separating them. This CDR3 contains 14 residues. The germline V gene has CDR1 MDHEN and CDR2 SYDVKM. DNA for the CDR3: TGTGCCAGCAGTTTATCGGGACCTGGAAACACCATATATTTT. It codes for CASSLSGPGNTIYF.

This chain uses TRBV5-6 with TRBJ2-7, with unresolved D. The V gene lost 0 bases and the J gene lost 7 bases, with 11 bases spanning the gap. Per the germline V gene, CDR1 is SGHDT and CDR2 is YYEEEE. The CDR3 runs 13 residues. CDR3 protein: CASSLEWLGEQYF. Written as DNA, the CDR3 is TGTGCCAGCAGCTTGGAGTGGCTAGGAGAGCAGTACTTC.

V gene TRBV6-1 combines with J gene TRBJ1-1; 7 bases are shared with TRBD1. Germline V gives CDR1 MNHNS, CDR2 SASEGT. This CDR3 region has 14 residues. The V and J ends lost 4 bases and 1 base, in that order; junction bases with no gene match: 3. Here the CDR3 DNA reads TGTGCCAGCAGTGGAGGACAGGAGAACACTGAAGCTTTCTTT. Translated, it gives CASSGGQENTEAFF.

This rearrangement joins TRBV19 to TRBJ2-3, with D perhaps TRBD2 (6 bases). Looked up from germline, CDR1 is LNHDA and CDR2 is SQIVND (reference sequence). V was clipped by 4 bases and J by 0 bases, with 14 bases between them. The CDR3 runs 16 residues. The CDR3 DNA follows: TGTGCCAGTAGTAATGTGCGCGGGACTAGCACAGATACGCAGTATTTT. Residues: CASSNVRGTSTDTQYF. The entire variable domain, with the rest obtained from reference TRBV19 and TRBJ2-3, is as follows: DGGITQSPKYLFRKEGQNVTLSCEQNLNHDAMYWYRQDPGQGLRLIYYSQIVNDFQKGDIAEGYSVSREKKESFPLTVTSAQKNPTAFYLCASSNVRGTSTDTQYFGPGTRLTVL.

Note on this clone: This clone may be a read error of a much larger clone one base away. The V and J genes are TRBV28 and TRBJ2-2; no clear D. This CDR3 spans 13 amino acids. V lost 6 bases and J lost 0, with 5 bases in between. Germline V gene sequence: CDR1 MDHEN, CDR2 SYDVKM. This CDR3 is CASRTANTGELFF. As DNA, the CDR3 is TGTGCCAGCAGAACAGCGAACACCGGGGAGCTGTTTTTT.

V gene TRBV7-7 combines with J gene TRBJ1-2; TRBD1 matches at 9 bases. CDR1 is SSHAT, CDR2 FNYEAQ, per germline (reference sequence). V shed 3 bases, J shed 8 bases, and the junction held 16 bases outside the gene matches. The CDR3 runs to 17 residues. The CDR3 spells CASSLWAPGTGKAGYTF. The CDR3 region has the DNA TGTGCCAGCAGCTTGTGGGCCCCAGGGACAGGGAAAGCGGGCTACACCTTC.

The chain recombines TRBV28 with TRBJ2-2; D uncertain. The V end was cut by 5 bases, the J end by 2 bases, with 12 bases between. The CDR3 runs to 15 residues. The germline V gene has CDR1 MDHEN and CDR2 SYDVKM. The CDR3 DNA is TGTGCCAGCAGTCCAGGAGACTCAAACACCGGGGAGCTGTTTTTT. Translating gives CASSPGDSNTGELFF.

The V call is TRBV5-8, the J call TRBJ2-7; 10 bases are shared with TRBD1. J was trimmed by 2 bases and V by 3 bases; bases with no gene match: 2. CDR1 is SGHTS and CDR2 is YDEGEE in the germline V gene. This CDR3 is 14 amino acids long. The CDR3 sequence: CASSWDRGTYEQYF. The CDR3 coding sequence is TGTGCCAGCAGCTGGGACAGGGGTACCTACGAGCAGTACTTC.

V is TRBV7-6 and J is TRBJ2-2; D is perhaps TRBD1 or TRBD2 (5 bases each). In germline, CDR1 is SGHVS, CDR2 FNYEAQ. The CDR3 loop spans 14 amino acids. V was cut by 6 bases and J by 2 bases, with 10 bases left in between. The CDR3 nucleotides are TGTGCCAGCAGGACCGGGACCAACACCGGGGAGCTGTTTTTT. This sequence encodes CASRTGTNTGELFF.

The V and J genes are TRBV5-4 and TRBJ1-1; D is unclear. V lost 4 bases to trimming and J lost 2 bases, with 18 bases between them. The germline CDR1 and CDR2 sequences are SGHNT and YYREEE (reference sequence). The CDR3 is 16 amino acids. The CDR3 loop is CASSPGRARTNTEAFF. DNA for the CDR3: TGTGCCAGCAGCCCCGGAAGGGCAAGGACTAACACTGAAGCTTTCTTT.

The V and J genes are TRBV29-1 and TRBJ1-2, with D unclear. CDR3 length: 12 residues. The V gene lost 4 bases and the J gene lost 4 bases, with 10 bases spanning the gap. Germline-derived CDR1 and CDR2 are SQVTM and ANQGSEA. In DNA, the CDR3 is TGCAGCGTTGTTCCGGGGTTCTATGGCTACACCTTC. Its protein product is CSVVPGFYGYTF.

The CDR3 loop reads CASSRLATSYNEQFF. The CDR3 coding sequence is TGCGCCAGCAGCCGACTAGCGACCTCCTACAATGAGCAGTTCTTC. The chain combines TRBV10-1 with TRBJ2-1; 8 bases match TRBD2. Germline trimming cut 6 bases from V and 0 bases from J; bases unmatched to any gene: 4. This CDR3 has 15 amino acids. CDR1 and CDR2 (germline): WNHNN, SYGVQD (reference sequence).

The chain has TRBV6-5 and TRBJ2-2; 9 bases line up with TRBD2. In germline, CDR1 is MNHEY, CDR2 SVGAGI. The CDR3 has 15 residues. V shed 9 bases and J 0 bases; nucleotides not matched to a gene: 5. CDR3 DNA: TGTGCCAGTAGACTAGCGGCAACGAACACCGGGGAGCTGTTTTTT. Protein sequence: CASRLAATNTGELFF.

The chain carries TRBV4-1 and TRBJ2-3, with 7 bases lining up with TRBD2. The germline V gene has CDR1 MGHRA and CDR2 YSYEKL. This CDR3 region has 14 residues. V lost 3 bases and J lost 2; bases outside the gene matches: 2. CDR3 nucleotide sequence: TGCGCCAGCAGCCAGCAGCGGGACACAGATACGCAGTATTTT. It yields the protein CASSQQRDTDTQYF.

This clone was seen a few times. This rearrangement joins TRBV6-1 to TRBJ1-4; D might be TRBD1 (6 bases). Trimming left V 6 bases short and J 7 bases short, with 15 bases between. Germline lookup yields CDR1 MNHNS and CDR2 SASEGT. This CDR3 is 14 amino acids long. CDR3 residues: CASSPEGGAEKLFF. For the CDR3, the DNA is TGTGCCAGCAGCCCAGAGGGGGGGGCTGAAAAACTGTTTTTT.

The chain has TRBV4-1 and TRBJ2-1; D is possibly TRBD2 (6 bases). Germline loops: CDR1 MGHRA, CDR2 YSYEKL. This CDR3 is built from 15 residues. Deletions cut 1 base from V and 1 base from J, with 8 bases between. CDR3 amino acids: CASSQALASYNEQFF. The CDR3 DNA reads as TGCGCCAGCAGCCAAGCCCTAGCGTCCTACAATGAGCAGTTCTTC.

The chain has TRBV11-2 and TRBJ2-3; D unresolved. The V and J ends lost 2 bases and 0 bases respectively, with 3 bases between them. Per the germline V gene, CDR1 is SGHAT and CDR2 is FQNNGV. This CDR3 is built from 13 residues. CDR3 region: CASSLPSTDTQYF. In DNA, the CDR3 is TGTGCCAGCAGCTTACCTAGCACAGATACGCAGTATTTT.

This clone was seen a handful of times. This chain uses TRBV10-3 with TRBJ2-3, with 15 bases identical to TRBD2. The CDR3 sequence is 17 residues long. Losses at the gene ends were 2 bases for V and 2 bases for J; bases not matched to a gene: 2. Germline CDR1 reads ENHRY; CDR2 reads SYGVKD. The CDR3 DNA reads as TGTGCCATCAGTGAGGGACTAGCGGGAGGGAACACAGATACGCAGTATTTT. Its protein product is CAISEGLAGGNTDTQYF.

This clone has just a few counts. The chain recombines TRBV2 with TRBJ1-2; D gene uncertain. CDR3 length: 13 residues. The germline V gene has CDR1 SNHLY and CDR2 FYNNEI. The V end was cut by 6 bases, the J end by 2 bases, with 10 bases between. The CDR3 nucleotides read TGTGCCAGCAGCCGCGACAAGAACTATGGCTACACCTTC. Protein product: CASSRDKNYGYTF.